The subject of this entry is one T cell receptor (beta chain). This clone was observed a handful of times. Its antigen is not yet known. Base qualities are not at hand, and no much larger clone is one base apart. The CDR3 holds 13 amino acids from the cysteine to the phenylalanine. Only the CDR3 DNA is retained, 39 bases long and in frame from the first base. V drops 7 bases and J drops 3 bases, leaving 10 bases in between. Looking up the germline V gene yields CDR1 MGHRA and CDR2 YSYEKL. Library generation was performed with the immunoSEQ multiplex PCR assay. TCRdb holds this immuneACCESS table with in-frame rearrangements only. Some clones are missing; in checked studies, unresolved V genes explain under half, and the rest has no known cause. In all, the sample holds around 80,000 clones, and 88% of those were seen once. Of the sample, more than 5.5% falls within the top ten clones. The sample originates from a study of control samples from healthy donors and cancer patients (dated by TCRdb to about 2020).

The chain links TRBV4-1 with TRBJ1-3, with TRBD1 tentatively as D gene (6 bases match). The specimen sequenced was blood. The receptor comes from a woman aged 45 to 65 in good health. In nucleotide form, the sequence is TGCGCCAGCACCCAGGGGTATGGAAACACCATATATTTT. This translates into CASTQGYGNTIYF.